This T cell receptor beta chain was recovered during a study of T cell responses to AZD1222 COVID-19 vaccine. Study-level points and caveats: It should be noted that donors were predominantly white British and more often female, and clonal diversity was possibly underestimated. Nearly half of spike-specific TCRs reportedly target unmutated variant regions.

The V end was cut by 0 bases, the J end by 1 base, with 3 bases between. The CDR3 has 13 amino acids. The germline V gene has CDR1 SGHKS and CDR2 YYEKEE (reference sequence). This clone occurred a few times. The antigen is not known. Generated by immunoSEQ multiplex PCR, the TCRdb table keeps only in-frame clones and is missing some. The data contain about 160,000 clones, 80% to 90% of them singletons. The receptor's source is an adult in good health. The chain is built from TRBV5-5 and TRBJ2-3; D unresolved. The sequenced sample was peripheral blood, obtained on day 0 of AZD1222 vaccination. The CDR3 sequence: CASSLEGTDTQYF. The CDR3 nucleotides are TGTGCCAGCAGCTTGGAAGGCACAGATACGCAGTATTTT.